This TCR beta chain appears in the sequencing data of a study of blood T cells in healthy people across ages. Notes on this clonotype: The antigen remains undetermined.

Next came a second PCR, run for about 7 to 12 cycles, which used a sample-barcoded 5' primer along with a J-beta primer mix. Each cDNA was tagged by a template-switch adaptor containing 12 random nucleotides. Per-sample output comprised a minimum of 2.5 million paired-end reads containing CDR3. Each CDR3 protein gets one entry after TCRdb re-called the 5' RACE reads with MiXCR. This table has roughly 720,000 distinct CDR3 sequences, less than 70% appearing once. The study's findings and limits: A greater number of naive CD4+ cells and higher diversity distinguished long-lived donors from aged donors.

With V trimmed by 0 bases and J by 5 bases, 8 bases remained unmatched. CDR1 SGHRS and CDR2 YFSETQ come from the germline V gene. The CDR3 length is 15 residues. Per sample, at least 5 micrograms of total RNA were extracted. Sequenced: blood. This rearrangement joins TRBV5-1 to TRBJ2-7; 7 bases match TRBD2. The TCR comes from an elderly man in good health. Here the CDR3 reads CASSLVRTSQDEQYF. Written as DNA, the CDR3 is TGCGCCAGCAGCTTGGTCCGGACTAGTCAGGACGAGCAGTACTTC.